Each of the 27 T cell receptor beta chains below was sequenced from the same sample in a study of T cells in Graves' hyperthyroidism and ophthalmopathy. TCR beta CDR3 sequences were amplified from RNA transcripts. HTBI primers were used for first-round RT-PCR of the TCR CDR3. TCRdb re-analysed the multiplex PCR reads in MiXCR, keeping a single row per CDR3 protein. The repertoire holds 470,000 or so distinct CDR3 sequences, with less than 25% as singletons. Sequencing was performed on blood. All receptors come from a man between 18 and 35 years old with Graves' hyperthyroidism.

This clonotype was detected many times. CDR3 in amino acids: CASSLFSRGDGYTF. As DNA, the CDR3 is TGTGCCAGCAGTTTATTTTCTAGGGGCGACGGCTACACCTTC. This chain links TRBV12-3 or TRBV12-4 with TRBJ1-2, with TRBD1 as a possible D gene (5 bases). Trimming took off 2 bases at V and 8 bases at J, with 15 bases between the two ends. This CDR3 has 14 residues.

This clonotype was found many times. This chain uses TRBV28 with TRBJ1-2, with 7 nucleotides matching TRBD1. Trimming cost V 5 bases and J 3 bases; bases outside gene matches: 9. In germline, CDR1 is MDHEN, CDR2 SYDVKM. The CDR3 has 15 amino acids. CDR3: CASSESTGIYYGYTF. In DNA, the CDR3 is TGTGCCAGCAGTGAGTCGACAGGGATATACTATGGCTACACCTTC.

This clonotype was seen many times. The chain links TRBV29-1 to TRBJ1-2; possible D gene TRBD1, 6 bases. The ends were cut back, 3 bases at V and 3 bases at J, with 14 bases in the middle. The CDR3 length is 14 residues. Germline V gene sequence: CDR1 SQVTM, CDR2 ANQGSEA. CDR3 sequence (DNA): TGCAGCGTTGAGCCCTTGGGGGCGGACTATGGCTACACCTTC. It is translated as CSVEPLGADYGYTF.

The gene calls are TRBV2 and TRBJ1-6; D might be TRBD1 (5 bases). Germline V gene lookup returns CDR1 SNHLY and CDR2 FYNNEI. This CDR3 spans 14 amino acids. The V gene lost 7 bases and the J gene lost 13 bases, with 20 bases spanning the gap. DNA for the CDR3: TGTGCCAGCACCCCCAGGGTTGGAAGAGACCCCCTCCACTTT. It translates to CASTPRVGRDPLHF.

This clonotype was counted at least ten times. This rearrangement joins TRBV20-1 to TRBJ2-5, with D possibly matching TRBD1 (6 bases). Trimming left V 5 bases short and J 5 bases short, with 12 bases between. CDR3 length: 12 residues. Germline CDR1 DFQATT, CDR2 SNEGSKA (reference sequence). Here the CDR3 reads CSAGQRGETQYF. CDR3 coding DNA: TGCAGTGCTGGACAGCGCGGGGAGACCCAGTACTTC.

This sequence joins TRBV28 and TRBJ1-6, with no clear D. V was pared by 5 bases and J by 7 bases, with 15 bases between. The CDR3 is 15 residues long. Germline V gene lookup returns CDR1 MDHEN and CDR2 SYDVKM. The chain's CDR3 is CASSSTAVWNSPLHF. CDR3 DNA: TGTGCCAGCAGTAGTACCGCGGTATGGAATTCACCCCTCCACTTT.

In this sample, this clonotype turned up many times. Here the CDR3 DNA reads TGTGCCAGCATCCCTTTCGGGGGGAGTCCAGTGGGCTACACCTTC. Its translation: CASIPFGGSPVGYTF. The V and J genes are TRBV12-3 or TRBV12-4 and TRBJ1-2; TRBD1 might be the D (5 bases). Trimming pared 7 bases from V and 8 bases from J, leaving 23 bases between. The CDR3 consists of 15 residues.

This clonotype came up many times. The V gene is TRBV29-1, the J gene TRBJ1-1; perhaps TRBD1 as D (5 bases). Per the germline V gene, CDR1 is SQVTM and CDR2 is ANQGSEA. The CDR3 has 12 residues. Trimming pared 7 bases from V and 2 bases from J, leaving 11 bases between. The DNA of the CDR3 is TGCAGCGCCGAAAGGGGTAACACTGAAGCTTTCTTT. Amino acids: CSAERGNTEAFF.

In this sample, this clonotype turned up a few times. The CDR3, as DNA: TGCGCCAGCAGCTATACCAGGGCCGGCGGCTACACCTTC. It encodes CASSYTRAGGYTF. The rearrangement joins TRBV4-1 to TRBJ1-2, with D possibly being TRBD1 (5 bases). Trimming took off 5 bases at V and 8 bases at J, with 15 bases between the two ends. Germline V gene sequence: CDR1 MGHRA, CDR2 YSYEKL. The CDR3 runs to 13 residues.

The sample holds many counts of this clonotype. The chain carries TRBV11-3 and TRBJ2-7; D remains ambiguous. The V end was cut by 3 bases, the J end by 3 bases, with 15 bases between. The CDR3 sequence is 15 residues long. Looked up from germline, CDR1 is SGHNT and CDR2 is YENEEA. CDR3 nucleotide sequence: TGTGCCAGCAGCTTTGTTGCGGTCACCGACTACGAGCAGTACTTC. Its translation is CASSFVAVTDYEQYF.

The chain carries TRBV12-3 or TRBV12-4 and TRBJ1-5; D gene unclear. Trimming removed 7 bases from V and 2 bases from J, with 6 bases in between. The CDR3 totals 12 residues. This CDR3 reads CASTSRNQPQHF. The CDR3 DNA follows: TGTGCCAGCACTTCACGCAATCAGCCCCAGCATTTT.

This chain links TRBV19 with TRBJ1-1, with 7 bases aligning to TRBD1. The CDR3 consists of 14 residues. The germline gives CDR1 LNHDA, CDR2 SQIVND (reference sequence). The J segment lost 6 bases and the V segment lost 3 bases, leaving 7 bases of the junction unmatched. CDR3 protein: CASSMDTGVPEAFF. As DNA, the CDR3 is TGTGCCAGTAGTATGGATACAGGGGTGCCTGAAGCTTTCTTT. Full variable domain (missing parts from reference TRBV19 and TRBJ1-1): DGGITQSPKYLFRKEGQNVTLSCEQNLNHDAMYWYRQDPGQGLRLIYYSQIVNDFQKGDIAEGYSVSREKKESFPLTVTSAQKNPTAFYLCASSMDTGVPEAFFGQGTRLTVV.

The chain carries TRBV11-1 and TRBJ2-2; TRBD1 might be the D (5 bases). The CDR3 contains 16 residues. Trimming shortened V by 5 bases and J by 9 bases, and 22 bases separated the two germline ends. The germline CDR1 and CDR2 sequences are SGHAT and FQDESV (reference sequence). This chain's CDR3 is CASSQPKQGSARELFF. The CDR3 nucleotides read TGTGCCAGCAGCCAGCCCAAGCAGGGCAGTGCCCGGGAGCTGTTTTTT.

This chain links TRBV11-2 with TRBJ2-7; D is possibly TRBD1 or TRBD2 (5 bases each). The V end was cut by 7 bases, the J end by 0 bases, with 13 bases between. The CDR3 sequence is 14 residues long. Germline CDR1 is SGHAT and CDR2 is FQNNGV. The CDR3 protein is CASNRDGNSYEQYF. The CDR3, as DNA: TGTGCCAGCAACCGGGACGGGAACTCCTACGAGCAGTACTTC.

This rearrangement joins TRBV29-1 to TRBJ1-2; tentatively, D is TRBD1 (6 bases). The CDR3 spans 10 residues. CDR1 SQVTM and CDR2 ANQGSEA come from the germline V gene. Trimming left V 6 bases short and J 8 bases short, with 10 bases between. CDR3 amino acids: CSVLQGGYTF. For the CDR3, the DNA is TGCAGCGTCCTGCAGGGGGGCTACACCTTC.

This clonotype has more than one count but fewer than ten. This sequence joins TRBV3-1 and TRBJ1-1, with no clear D. The germline V and J ends were trimmed by 6 bases and 1 base, with 6 bases remaining between them. Per germline, CDR1 LGHDT and CDR2 YNNKEL (reference sequence). The CDR3 contains 12 residues. CDR3 loop: CASRLENTEAFF. Here the CDR3 DNA reads TGTGCCAGCAGATTGGAGAACACTGAAGCTTTCTTT.

This clonotype was counted only a few times. This sequence joins TRBV13 and TRBJ2-7, with D maybe TRBD1 (5 bases). V dropped 5 bases and J dropped 2 bases, with 13 bases sitting between them. Per the germline V gene, CDR1 is PRHDT and CDR2 is FYEKMQ (reference sequence). The CDR3 is 14 amino acids. The CDR3 coding sequence is TGTGCCAGCAGCCACACAGGAAGAACCTACGAGCAGTACTTC. Protein: CASSHTGRTYEQYF.

The chain is built from TRBV12-3 or TRBV12-4 and TRBJ2-5, with 8 bases that match TRBD2. After removal of 5 bases from V and 1 base from J, the junction contained 3 bases not matched to a gene. This CDR3 region has 14 residues. The CDR3 DNA is TGTGCCAGCAGTAGCGGGGGACGCCAAGAGACCCAGTACTTC. Amino acids: CASSSGGRQETQYF.

This clonotype appeared a few times. This rearrangement joins TRBV29-1 to TRBJ2-7; D might be TRBD1 (6 bases). The germline V gene encodes CDR1 SQVTM and CDR2 ANQGSEA. CDR3 length: 13 amino acids. V was shortened by 4 bases and J by 0 bases, with 10 bases between the two germline ends. The CDR3 nucleotides are TGCAGCGTTGCGGAAGGGGGCTCCTACGAGCAGTACTTC. Its translation: CSVAEGGSYEQYF.

This sequence joins TRBV7-8 and TRBJ1-1, with D possibly matching TRBD1 (5 bases). This CDR3 is built from 15 residues. Germline V gene data show CDR1 as SGHVS and CDR2 as FQNEAQ. Between the trimmed V and J ends, which lost 2 bases and 4 bases, there was a span of 14 bases. CDR3 in DNA: TGTGCCAGCAGCTTATTAGTAGGGACTGTCACTGAAGCTTTCTTT. Translation: CASSLLVGTVTEAFF.

The chain links TRBV20-1 to TRBJ1-1; 8 bases map to TRBD1. Germline CDR1 and CDR2: DFQATT and SNEGSKA (reference sequence). The CDR3 has 14 amino acids. Trimming removed 5 bases from V and 1 base from J; junction bases left unmatched: 6. CDR3: CSAGRGQGNTEAFF. CDR3 nucleotides: TGCAGTGCTGGGAGAGGACAGGGGAACACTGAAGCTTTCTTT.

The sample holds many counts of this clonotype. The gene calls are TRBV13 and TRBJ2-4; D is unresolved. Germline CDR1 reads PRHDT; CDR2 reads FYEKMQ (reference sequence). With 5 bases removed from V and 0 bases from J, the gap between germline ends came to 11 bases. The CDR3 covers 15 residues. CDR3 in DNA: TGTGCCAGCAGCCCGTCGTCGGGAGCCAAAAACATTCAGTACTTC. It specifies CASSPSSGAKNIQYF.

Details on this clonotype: A much larger clone differs from this one at a single base, so this may be a read error. The chain carries TRBV5-1 and TRBJ2-7; 8 nucleotides agree with TRBD2. CDR3 length equals 15 residues. Germline CDR1 and CDR2: SGHRS and YFSETQ. The DNA for the CDR3 is TGCGCCAGCATCTTGCCAGCGGGGGACCCCTACGAGCAGTACTTC. This encodes CASILPAGDPYEQYF.

This clonotype was counted many times. This chain joins TRBV13 and TRBJ2-7, with D unclear. The CDR3 length is 12 residues. V was trimmed by 7 bases and J by 2 bases, leaving 9 bases between them. Germline CDR1 is PRHDT and CDR2 is FYEKMQ (reference sequence). CDR3 loop: CASIPETYEQYF. DNA for the CDR3: TGTGCCAGCATTCCGGAAACCTACGAGCAGTACTTC.

The CDR3 loop reads CASSLRVRGGYGYTF. The CDR3 region has the DNA TGTGCCAGCAGTTTAAGGGTTAGGGGTGGTTATGGCTACACCTTC. The V call is TRBV12-3 or TRBV12-4, the J call TRBJ1-2; possibly TRBD1 for D (5 bases). V was cut by 2 bases and J by 5 bases, with 15 bases left in between. The CDR3 sequence is 15 residues long.

On this clonotype: Since a much larger clone is just one base distant, this may be a read error. V usage is TRBV7-3 and J usage is TRBJ2-7; D may be TRBD1 (7 bases). Germline assignment: CDR1 SGHTA and CDR2 FQGTGA. The CDR3 is 16 amino acids. This CDR3 is CASSLQAGGGPYEQCF. CDR3 coding DNA: TGTGCCAGCAGCCTTCAGGCAGGGGGAGGTCCCTACGAGCAGTGCTTC.

This clonotype was detected many times. The chain combines TRBV6-5 with TRBJ1-1; the D is unclear. The germline gives CDR1 MNHEY, CDR2 SVGAGI. This CDR3 is built from 13 residues. The germline V and J ends were trimmed by 2 bases and 6 bases, with 10 bases remaining between them. The CDR3, as DNA: TGTGCCAGCAGTTACGACGGGGTCGCTGAAGCTTTCTTT. Protein sequence: CASSYDGVAEAFF.